Listed here is a single T cell receptor (beta chain). This clone came up once. It lacks a known antigen. Within one base of it there is no much larger clone, and no base qualities were kept. Receptor libraries were prepared by the immunoSEQ multiplex PCR assay. Adaptive Biotechnologies handled the TCRB amplification, library preparation, sequencing and preliminary bioinformatics at Survey level resolution. For TCRB sequencing, genomic DNA from the sorted cTfh populations was amplified by multiplex PCR. From the authors' description of their analysis: Clonality was calculated in R as 1 minus normalized Shannon entropy, and the Gini index was calculated with the R package ineq. The overlap score was defined as the summed counts of shared sequences divided by the total counts of all sequences in both compared samples. Shared-clonotype significance used Fisher's exact test assuming a theoretical repertoire of 10^7 TCRB sequences. TCRdb took over this immuneACCESS table, retaining in-frame rearrangements with V and J assigned. Such tables are incomplete; in checked studies, under half of the missing clones stem from an unresolved V gene, and the remainder is unexplained. That table furnishes V, J and clone size, whereas the DNA furnished D and trimming. This sample gives 1,300 to 1,500 clones in total; about four fifths of them show up just once. The top ten clonotypes cover approximately 3% of the sample.

This sample was included in a study of follicular helper T cells after annual influenza vaccination (dated by TCRdb to 2016 to 2017). Regarding the study in general: After each seasonal influenza vaccination, blood was collected on days 0, 7 and 28. To look at recall of cTfh clones, some subjects were tracked through successive annual vaccinations covering the 2013-2014, 2014-2015 and 2015-2016 seasons. One week after vaccination, a second recruited cohort of more than nine subjects (Table S1) displayed a similar ICOS+CD38+ cTfh response. Six subjects had multi-year samples: four covered two vaccination seasons and two covered three seasons. The 2013-2014 samples were cryopreserved, while the 2015 samples were processed right after collection.

The time point label corresponds to: 2015-2016 season, 7 days after influenza vaccination. Adults were given seasonal inactivated influenza vaccine (Fluvarix), and sorted blood CD4 subsets were followed by TCRB sequencing before and after vaccination. To be eligible, subjects had to live in the community and must not have received influenza vaccine in the previous 6 months. Exclusions included influenza vaccine contraindications, substance abuse, HIV/AIDS, active malignancy, immunomodulatory medication and active illness such as respiratory infection. Between about 35 and 100 mL of blood was sampled per time point. Non-naive CD4+CXCR5+PD-1+ cells were defined as circulating Tfh and were sorted into ICOS+CD38+ and ICOS-CD38- fractions. Either Ficoll-Paque PLUS or SepMate separation was used to isolate PBMC. Before DNA was extracted, the cell subsets were sorted from PBMC using a BD FACS Aria. The CDR3 measures 14 amino acids from cysteine to phenylalanine. The sequence is cut down to CDR3 DNA, 42 bases in frame from base 1. The germline V and J ends show losses of 4 bases and 7 bases respectively, and no gene match explains 8 bases of the junction. From the germline V gene (reference sequence), CDR1 is LNHDA and CDR2 is SQIVND.

Summary of the overall study and its limitations: A recurrent oligoclonal ICOS+CD38+ cTfh response containing tetramer and AIM influenza-specific clonotypes was recalled by successive annual vaccinations. ICOS+CD38+ cTfh clonality correlated with the frequency of that population, and its change correlated with the change in circulating plasmablast frequency. Day 7 ICOS+CD38+ clones were most often found later in ICOS-CD38- cTfh, suggesting that subset may serve as a memory reservoir. Productive TCRB sequences were recovered from only about 8.5-22% of analyzed cells, so rare clonotypes could not be sampled.

Sequencing was performed on CXCR5+ CD38+ circulating T follicular helper cells from blood, taken 7 days after influenza vaccination. Interpreted using the paper, the cell subset or site label stands for: circulating Tfh, non-naive CD4+CXCR5+PD-1+ (ICOS+CD38+ or ICOS-CD38-). This clonotype originated in an adult who received the influenza vaccine. Recombination joined TRBV19 with TRBJ1-1; 8 bases in the junction line up with TRBD1. The DNA is TGTGCCAGTAGTACATGGACAGGGACGGGTGAAGCTTTCTTT. Protein translation: CASSTWTGTGEAFF.